This T cell receptor (beta chain) comes out of a study of T-cell memory formation after mild COVID-19. Only a few counts were recorded for this clonotype. Antigen unknown. The CDR3 is 14 amino acids. The germline gives CDR1 SEHNR, CDR2 FQNEAQ (reference sequence). With 5 bases removed from V and 11 bases from J, the gap between germline ends came to 20 bases. MiXCR, run by TCRdb on the 5' RACE reads, gives a single entry per CDR3 protein. The sample carries about 290,000 distinct CDR3 sequences, approximately 15% recorded once. Findings and limits, study-wide: Some clones that responded were present in memory (sampled pre-infection), which suggests cross-reactive memory joined.

The rearrangement links TRBV7-9 to TRBJ2-3, with D hard to call. The sequence derives from a man aged 18 to 30 who had mild COVID-19 (a few samples of this study predate the infection). Cell type and time point are not known. Sequencing input: PBMCs or a T cell subset sorted from them (not recorded which). In DNA, the CDR3 is TGTGCCAGCAGCCTTCTAACGGACCGACCGGGGCAGTATTTT. This sequence encodes CASSLLTDRPGQYF.